This T cell receptor beta chain is from a study of OX40 agonist ivuxolimab in advanced cancers. Turning to the study itself: Partial responses occurred in three patients (one hepatocellular carcinoma, two cutaneous melanoma).

Details on this clone: As yet, its antigen is unknown.

V lost 6 bases to trimming and J lost 3 bases, with 6 bases between them. The germline gives CDR1 LNHDA, CDR2 SQIVND (reference sequence). The CDR3 contains 12 residues. The study, taken as a whole, reports: The study observed clonal expansion of CD4+ and CD8+ blood T cells by week 6 at 0.1 to 3.0 mg/kg. Among the lowest levels of clonal expansion were found in partial responders at 0.1-3.0 mg/kg.

The repertoire was sequenced with immunoSEQ multiplex PCR; TCRdb's copy has only in-frame clones and lacks some. The sample has more than 35,000 clones; more than 70% are singletons. Here the sequenced sample was CD4+ or CD8+ T cells sorted from blood, taken in a trial of the OX40 agonist ivuxolimab. This sequence joins TRBV19 and TRBJ1-5; D gene unclear. The sequence was collected from an adult with an advanced solid tumor such as melanoma, head and neck, liver or kidney cancer. The CDR3 bases are TGTGCCAGTAGGGCCACCAATCAGCCCCAGCATTTT. Its translation: CASRATNQPQHF.